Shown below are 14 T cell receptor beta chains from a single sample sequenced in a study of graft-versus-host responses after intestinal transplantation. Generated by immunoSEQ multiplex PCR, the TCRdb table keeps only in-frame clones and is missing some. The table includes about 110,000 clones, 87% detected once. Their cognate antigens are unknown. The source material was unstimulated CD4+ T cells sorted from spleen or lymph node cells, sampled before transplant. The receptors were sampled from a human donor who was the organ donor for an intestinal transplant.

The CDR3 is CASSGQGVWGMTDTQYF. The CDR3 bases are TGTGCCAGCAGTGGACAGGGTGTGTGGGGGATGACAGATACGCAGTATTTT. The chain joins TRBV2 to TRBJ2-3; 7 bases are shared with TRBD1. Trimming at V came to 4 bases and at J to 3 bases, leaving 13 bases not matched to a gene. This CDR3 comprises 17 residues. Germline loops: CDR1 SNHLY, CDR2 FYNNEI. The variable domain in full, completed from reference TRBV2 and TRBJ2-3, reads EPEVTQTPSHQVTQMGQEVILRCVPISNHLYFYWYRQILGQKVEFLVSFYNNEISEKSEIFDDQFSVERPDGSNFTLKIRSTKLEDSAMYFCASSGQGVWGMTDTQYFGPGTRLTVL.

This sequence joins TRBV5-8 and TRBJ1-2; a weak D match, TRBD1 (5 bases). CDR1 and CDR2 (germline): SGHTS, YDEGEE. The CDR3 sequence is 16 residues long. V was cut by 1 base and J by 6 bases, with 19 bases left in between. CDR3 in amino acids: CASSLRVATGSNGYTF. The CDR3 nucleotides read TGTGCCAGCAGCTTGAGGGTCGCTACAGGTTCGAATGGCTACACCTTC.

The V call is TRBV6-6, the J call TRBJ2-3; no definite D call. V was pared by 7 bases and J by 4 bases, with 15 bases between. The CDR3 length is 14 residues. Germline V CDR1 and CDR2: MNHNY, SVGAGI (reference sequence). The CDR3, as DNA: TGTGCCAGCACCCCCCACATGGGCCCAGATACGCAGTATTTT. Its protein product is CASTPHMGPDTQYF.

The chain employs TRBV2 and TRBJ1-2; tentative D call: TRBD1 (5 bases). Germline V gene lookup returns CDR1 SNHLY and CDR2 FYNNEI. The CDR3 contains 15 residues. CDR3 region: CVGARRMTANYGYTF. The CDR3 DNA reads TGTGTAGGGGCGCGGCGGATGACAGCTAACTATGGCTACACCTTC.

The CDR3 is CASSHGAGTGELFF. The DNA for the CDR3 is TGTGCCAGCAGTCACGGAGCGGGCACCGGGGAGCTGTTTTTT. The chain combines TRBV7-2 with TRBJ2-2, with D possibly being TRBD2 (6 bases). This CDR3 has 14 amino acids. V was cut by 6 bases and J by 4 bases, with 12 bases left in between. The germline V gene encodes CDR1 SGHTA and CDR2 FQGNSA. The full variable domain, with the rest looked up from reference TRBV7-2 and TRBJ2-2, is GAGVSQSPSNKVTEKGKDVELRCDPISGHTALYWYRQSLGQGLEFLIYFQGNSAPDKSGLPSDRFSAERTGGSVSTLTIQRTQQEDSAVYLCASSHGAGTGELFFGEGSRLTVL.

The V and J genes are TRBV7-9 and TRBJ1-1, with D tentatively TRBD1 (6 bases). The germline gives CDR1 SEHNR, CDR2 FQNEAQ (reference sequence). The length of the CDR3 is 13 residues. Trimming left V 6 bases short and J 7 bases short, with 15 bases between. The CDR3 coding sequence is TGTGCCAGCAGAGGTAGGGGAGGGGGTGAAGCTTTCTTT. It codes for CASRGRGGGEAFF.

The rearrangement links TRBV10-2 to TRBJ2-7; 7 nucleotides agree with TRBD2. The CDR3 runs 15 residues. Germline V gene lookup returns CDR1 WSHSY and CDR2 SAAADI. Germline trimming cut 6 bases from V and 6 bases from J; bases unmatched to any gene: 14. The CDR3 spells CASSGPTTSRAEQYF. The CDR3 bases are TGCGCCAGCAGCGGACCGACGACTAGCAGGGCCGAGCAGTACTTC.

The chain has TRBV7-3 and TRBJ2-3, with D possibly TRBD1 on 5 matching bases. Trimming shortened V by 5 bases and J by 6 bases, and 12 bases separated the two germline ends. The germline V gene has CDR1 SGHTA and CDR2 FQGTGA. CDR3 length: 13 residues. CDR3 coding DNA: TGTGCCAGCAGCCCAGGGTGGGATGATACGCAGTATTTT. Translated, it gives CASSPGWDDTQYF.

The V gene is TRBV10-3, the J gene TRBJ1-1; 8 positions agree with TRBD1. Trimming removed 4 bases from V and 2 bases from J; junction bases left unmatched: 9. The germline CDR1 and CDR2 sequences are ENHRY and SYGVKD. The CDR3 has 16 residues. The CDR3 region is CAISGTGSPSNTEAFF. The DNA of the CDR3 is TGTGCCATCAGTGGGACAGGGAGTCCCTCTAACACTGAAGCTTTCTTT.

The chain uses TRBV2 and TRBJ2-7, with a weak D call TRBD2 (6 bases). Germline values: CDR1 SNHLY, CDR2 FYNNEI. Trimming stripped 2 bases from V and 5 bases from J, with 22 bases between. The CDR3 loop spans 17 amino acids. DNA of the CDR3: TGTGCCAGCAGTGAAAGGGGACGGATTGATGGGAGGCACGAGCAGTACTTC. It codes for CASSERGRIDGRHEQYF. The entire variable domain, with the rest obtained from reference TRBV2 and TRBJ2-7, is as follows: EPEVTQTPSHQVTQMGQEVILRCVPISNHLYFYWYRQILGQKVEFLVSFYNNEISEKSEIFDDQFSVERPDGSNFTLKIRSTKLEDSAMYFCASSERGRIDGRHEQYFGPGTRLTVT.

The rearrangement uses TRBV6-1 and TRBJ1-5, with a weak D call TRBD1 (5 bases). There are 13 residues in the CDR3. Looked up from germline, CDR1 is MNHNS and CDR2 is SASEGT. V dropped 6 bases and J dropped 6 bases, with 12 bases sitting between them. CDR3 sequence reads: CASRAGFGQPQHF. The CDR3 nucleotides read TGTGCCAGCAGGGCAGGGTTTGGTCAGCCCCAGCATTTT.

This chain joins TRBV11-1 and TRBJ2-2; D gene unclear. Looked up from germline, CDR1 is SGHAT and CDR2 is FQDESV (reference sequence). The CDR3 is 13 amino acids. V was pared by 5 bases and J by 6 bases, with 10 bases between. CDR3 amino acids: CASSQAHPGELFF. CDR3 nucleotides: TGTGCCAGCAGCCAAGCGCACCCCGGGGAGCTGTTTTTT.

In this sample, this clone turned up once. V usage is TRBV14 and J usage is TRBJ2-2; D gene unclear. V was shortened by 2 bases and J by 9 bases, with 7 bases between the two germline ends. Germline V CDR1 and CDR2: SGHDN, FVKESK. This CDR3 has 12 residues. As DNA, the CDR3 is TGTGCCAGCAGCCAACACCCTCGGGAGCTGTTTTTT. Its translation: CASSQHPRELFF.

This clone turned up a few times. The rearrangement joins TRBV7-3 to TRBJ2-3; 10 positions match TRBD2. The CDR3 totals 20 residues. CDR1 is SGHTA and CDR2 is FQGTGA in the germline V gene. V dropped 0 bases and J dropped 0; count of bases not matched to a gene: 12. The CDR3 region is CASSLTPLAGNPISTDTQYF. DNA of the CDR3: TGTGCCAGCAGCTTAACGCCACTAGCGGGGAATCCAATTAGCACAGATACGCAGTATTTT.